This T cell receptor (beta chain) stems from a study of T cells in Graves' hyperthyroidism and ophthalmopathy (dated by TCRdb to about 2019). Regarding the research as a whole: Peripheral blood was sampled at the time of initial diagnosis, prior to any treatment. TCR V-J signatures able to tell the groups apart were searched for in a discovery cohort of 100 patients, of whom more than 40 had Graves' ophthalmopathy and some 60 had stable Graves' hyperthyroidism. An independent validation cohort of about 19 hyperthyroidism patients and about 15 patients who later progressed to ophthalmopathy tested prospective prediction of ophthalmopathy. For training and testing, the 110 or so patients in the discovery cohort were randomly divided in a 7:3 ratio. The study also compared thyroid tissue and blood T-cell repertoires from five or six Graves' hyperthyroidism patients. Once sampling was done, hyperthyroidism patients were given methimazole at a starting dose of 30 mg daily, whereas ophthalmopathy patients were given high-dose intravenous methylprednisolone. TCR Vbeta CDR3 sequencing of 120 to 150 peripheral blood samples (around 45 ophthalmopathy, 75 hyperthyroidism and roughly 17 progressor patients) is reported in the paper.

Study-level results and caveats: Sample size was not statistically predetermined, and blinding of investigators to group allocation was not performed. In validation, the model predicted progression to ophthalmopathy a median of around 6.5 months before onset, with about 67% sensitivity and more than 72% specificity. Ophthalmopathy was separated from stable hyperthyroidism by a 13 V-J signature model, with 87.88% sensitivity and about 84% specificity obtained in cross-validation and 80%/75% obtained in testing. Most expanded thyroid clonotypes (frequency above 0.001) were also found in blood, which suggests that blood repertoires may mirror thyroid immune responses.

Per the germline V gene (reference sequence), DFQATT is the CDR1 and SNEGSKA is the CDR2. V is reduced by 6 bases and J by 2 bases, leaving a spacing of 14 bases between them. The CDR3 contains 14 residues, cysteine and phenylalanine counted. Only CDR3 DNA remains: 42 bases, in frame from the first base. Moderately to severely active disease, a Clinical Activity Score of at least 3, a NOSPECS grade of at least 4, and a duration under 3 months were present in ophthalmopathy patients. Patients with uncontrolled infections, other autoimmune diseases, pregnancy or lactation were excluded. Diagnoses relied on clinical symptoms, serum thyroxine and TRAb, thyroid ultrasound and orbital computed tomography. PBMCs were isolated from about 9 ml of fresh peripheral blood by Ficoll-Paque density gradient centrifugation. Total RNA was extracted using Trizol reagent, and RNA quality was assessed on an Agilent 2100 Bioanalyzer.

Amplification of TCR beta CDR3 regions was carried out from RNA transcripts. The first round of RT-PCR for the TCR CDR3 was performed with the HTBI primer set and the Qiagen OneStep RT-PCR kit. Libraries were constructed in a second round of multiplex PCR, after which size selection and purification were carried out. Sequencing of the libraries was done on an Illumina HiSeq2000 using paired-end 100 bp reads. For the original study's pipeline: SOAPnuke was used to process the raw data, throwing out any read that contained adapters or uncalled bases, had a mean Phred below 15, or lacked an exact constant-primer or identifier match. High-quality paired reads were merged with COPE v1.2.5, and unique nucleotide sequences were defined as clonotypes. MiTCR v1.1 was used to align the clonotypes against IMGT TRBV, TRBD and TRBJ reference segments. Analysis was restricted to V-J combinations with a frequency above 0.0001, which covered just over 98% of repertoires. A TCS score was defined as the ratio between F50 (clonal expansion) and ExV (chaos), using BLOSUM62-based TCRdist between CDR3 peptides within each V-J. Welch's t-statistics and random forest reduced roughly 500 V-J features to 13, which were used in a naive Bayes classifier (R e1071). The public reads were run again by TCRdb, first through fastp at Q25 and then through MiXCR, and only productive beta chains were kept. Every CDR3 protein is listed once, alongside the most common genes and DNA of its rows. TCRdb assigned the V and J calls; the authors' analysis was not used. This sample has under 500,000 distinct CDR3 sequences in its table, and more than 13% of those were observed once. Around 28% of the sample belongs to the ten largest clones.

Note on this clonotype: Which antigen it targets is not known. No per-base quality is available; no much larger clone lies one base away.

The rearranged segments are TRBV20-1 and TRBJ1-5; perhaps TRBD1 is the D gene, with 5 bases matching. Source material: blood. This TCR came from a man aged 50-60 years with Graves' ophthalmopathy. The DNA sequence follows: TGCAGTGCCCGGGCGGGGGTGGGCAATCAGCCCCAGCATTTT. Protein translation: CSARAGVGNQPQHF.